This T cell receptor beta chain was profiled in a study of blood T cell repertoires in COVID-19. As for the study in general: Samples taken during acute and convalescent COVID-19 were collected in the United States, Italy and Spain. PBMCs, B-cell-depleted T cells, or T cells were the source of the cDNA or gDNA that made up the material.

The V and J ends lost 2 bases and 0 bases respectively, with 9 bases between them. Germline V CDR1 and CDR2: SGHNT, YYREEE (reference sequence). This CDR3 has 15 residues. Authors' analysis steps: Scientists estimated how many nucleated cells there were by amplifying reference gene primers. TCRdb keeps only in-frame clones here, not all; method: immunoSEQ multiplex PCR. The V and J calls and clone size were taken over from that table, and D and trimming were inferred from the DNA. Of 200,000 to 250,000 clones in the sample, about four fifths were seen once. This chain connects TRBV5-4 to TRBJ1-3, with unresolved D. This TCR was sampled from a woman aged 18-30 years with acute or convalescent COVID-19. The sample consisted of peripheral blood. CDR3 nucleotide sequence: TGTGCCAGCAGCTTAGAGGCAGTCTCTGGAAACACCATATATTTT. Protein: CASSLEAVSGNTIYF.